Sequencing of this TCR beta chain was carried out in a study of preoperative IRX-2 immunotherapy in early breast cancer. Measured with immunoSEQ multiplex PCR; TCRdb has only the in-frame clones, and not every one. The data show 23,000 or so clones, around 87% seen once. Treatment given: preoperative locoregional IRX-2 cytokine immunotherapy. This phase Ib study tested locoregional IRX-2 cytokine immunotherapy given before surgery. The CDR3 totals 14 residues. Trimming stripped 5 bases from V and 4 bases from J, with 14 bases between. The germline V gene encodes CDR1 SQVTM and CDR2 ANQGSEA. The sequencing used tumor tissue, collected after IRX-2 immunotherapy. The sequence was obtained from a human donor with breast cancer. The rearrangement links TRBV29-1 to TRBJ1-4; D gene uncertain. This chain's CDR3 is CSVSPTSFNEKLFF. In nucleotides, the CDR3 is TGCAGCGTTTCCCCTACAAGCTTTAATGAAAAACTGTTTTTT. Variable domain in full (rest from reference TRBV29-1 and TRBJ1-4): SAVISQKPSRDICQRGTSLTIQCQVDSQVTMMFWYRQQPGQSLTLIATANQGSEATYESGFVIDKFPISRPNLTFSTLTVSNMSPEDSSIYLCSVSPTSFNEKLFFGSGTQLSVL.